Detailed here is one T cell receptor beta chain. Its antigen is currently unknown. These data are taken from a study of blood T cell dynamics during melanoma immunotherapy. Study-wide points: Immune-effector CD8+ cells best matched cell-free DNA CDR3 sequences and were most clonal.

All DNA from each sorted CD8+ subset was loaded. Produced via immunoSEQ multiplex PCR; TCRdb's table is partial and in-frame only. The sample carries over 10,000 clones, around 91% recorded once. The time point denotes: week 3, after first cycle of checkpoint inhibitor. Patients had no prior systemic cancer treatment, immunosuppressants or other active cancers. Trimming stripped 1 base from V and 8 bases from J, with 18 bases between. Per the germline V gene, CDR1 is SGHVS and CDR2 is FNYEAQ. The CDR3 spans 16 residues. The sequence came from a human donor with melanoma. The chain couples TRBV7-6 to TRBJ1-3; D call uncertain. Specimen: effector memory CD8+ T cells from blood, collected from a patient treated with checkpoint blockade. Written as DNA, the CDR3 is TGTGCCAGCAGCTTAGAGGAATCACATCAGGAGGACACCATATATTTT. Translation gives CASSLEESHQEDTIYF.